These 2 T cell receptor beta chains share one sample of origin, sequenced in a study of shared clonotypes between healthy human individuals (dated by TCRdb to the early 2020s). The library relied on the immunoSEQ multiplex PCR assay. This is the immuneACCESS table as TCRdb keeps it, with only in-frame sequences that have V and J called. A part of the clones is gone; compared with another copy, unresolved V genes explain less than half, and the rest is unexplained. This sample holds over 300,000 clones; roughly 84% were observed only once. Around 15% of the sample is in the top ten clones. Sequences were obtained from memory CD8+ T cells sorted from blood. The cell subset or site label for this specimen denotes: CD45RO+ cells pooled with CCR7-negative TemRA cells. The receptors derive from a man younger than 35 in good health.

The chain recombines TRBV28 with TRBJ2-7; D is perhaps TRBD2 (6 bases). Trimming pared 7 bases from V and 7 bases from J, leaving 23 bases between. The CDR3 runs 15 residues. In germline, CDR1 is MDHEN, CDR2 SYDVKM. CDR3 coding DNA: TGTGCCAGCACAGTGGGACTTTCACCCGGTGAAGAGCAGTACTTC. Translation: CASTVGLSPGEEQYF.

This chain uses TRBV10-1 with TRBJ2-3, with D hard to call. Germline CDR1 WNHNN, CDR2 SYGVQD (reference sequence). Trimming pared 4 bases from V and 2 bases from J, leaving 10 bases between. The CDR3 contains 14 residues. The CDR3: CASSGTASTDTQYF. Here the CDR3 DNA reads TGCGCCAGCAGTGGAACGGCTTCCACAGATACGCAGTATTTT.